Listed below are T cell receptor beta chains from one sample, sequenced in a study of sequential checkpoint blockade in melanoma. The assay was immunoSEQ multiplex PCR, and TCRdb's table has in-frame clones only and misses some. The sample records fewer than 40,000 clones, about 88% being singletons. Material: CD8+ T cells sorted from blood (inferred from file names), obtained from a patient given nivolumab and ipilimumab in sequence. The receptor set was obtained from a human donor with melanoma. The CDR3 runs from the conserved cysteine through the conserved F or W. Each record gives: clone size, D gene, J gene, V gene, CDR3 protein, CDR3 DNA. The D gene is left open where the match is weak. Rows may omit the clone size; those that give it use once, few, many or a size class.

.,.,TRBJ2-1,TRBV4-1,CASSQGSTLQQFF,TGCGCCAGCAGCCAAGGTAGTACGCTGCAGCAGTTCTTC
.,TRBD1,TRBJ2-1,TRBV4-1,CASSQETGTVRQFF,TGCGCCAGCAGCCAAGAAACCGGGACAGTACGACAGTTCTTC
.,.,TRBJ1-2,TRBV19,CASKGVGGYTF,TGTGCCAGTAAGGGGGTCGGTGGCTACACCTTC
.,.,TRBJ2-7,TRBV28,CASSLSGLSYEQYF,TGTGCCAGCAGTTTATCCGGGTTAAGCTACGAGCAGTACTTC
few,TRBD1,TRBJ1-4,TRBV28,CASSPTGGREKLFF,TGTGCCAGCAGTCCGACAGGGGGACGGGAAAAACTGTTTTTT
.,TRBD1,TRBJ1-1,TRBV9,CASSLDRDSNTEAFF,TGTGCCAGCAGCTTAGACCGGGACAGCAACACTGAAGCTTTCTTT
.,TRBD1,TRBJ2-4,TRBV11-3,CASSPGTGSAIQYF,TGTGCCAGCAGCCCAGGGACAGGGTCGGCCATTCAGTACTTC
.,TRBD1,TRBJ1-1,TRBV27,CASRDGTGDTEAFF,TGTGCCAGCAGAGATGGGACAGGGGACACTGAAGCTTTCTTT
.,.,TRBJ2-7,TRBV13,CASSLGGTPSYEQYF,TGTGCCAGCAGCTTAGGGGGGACTCCTTCCTACGAGCAGTACTTC
.,.,TRBJ2-4,TRBV5-1,CASSPTVGLAKNIQYF,TGCGCCAGCAGCCCGACAGTTGGGCTAGCCAAAAACATTCAGTACTTC
.,.,TRBJ2-1,TRBV30,CATYYLSDAYNEQFF,TGTGCCACTTACTATTTGTCCGACGCCTACAATGAGCAGTTCTTC
.,TRBD2,TRBJ2-7,TRBV5-1,CASSFTSGSYEQYF,TGCGCCAGCAGCTTCACTAGCGGGAGCTACGAGCAGTACTTC
.,TRBD2,TRBJ2-1,TRBV7-8,CASSFLAGQLYNEQFF,TGTGCCAGCAGCTTTTTAGCGGGACAACTCTACAATGAGCAGTTCTTC
.,.,TRBJ1-5,TRBV19,CASSIIGVQPQHF,TGTGCCAGTAGTATTATAGGGGTTCAGCCCCAGCATTTT
.,TRBD2,TRBJ2-1,TRBV27,CASSLGGDEQFF,TGTGCCAGCAGTTTAGGGGGGGATGAGCAGTTCTTC
.,.,TRBJ2-1,TRBV6-5,CASSLTSPSTNEQFF,TGTGCCAGCAGTCTAACTAGCCCCTCCACCAATGAGCAGTTCTTC
.,TRBD1,TRBJ2-7,TRBV29-1,CSVTTGPNEQYF,TGCAGCGTTACGACAGGGCCCAACGAGCAGTACTTC
.,TRBD2,TRBJ2-5,TRBV9,CASSVEGSGSRETQYF,TGTGCCAGCAGCGTAGAGGGTAGCGGGAGCAGGGAGACCCAGTACTTC
once,.,TRBJ1-2,TRBV18,CASSSSDQDNYGYTF,TGTGCCAGCTCATCCTCCGATCAGGATAACTATGGCTACACCTTC
.,.,TRBJ1-4,TRBV27,CASSTLPGGATNEKLFF,TGTGCCAGCAGTACACTTCCGGGAGGTGCAACTAATGAAAAACTGTTTTTT
.,TRBD2,TRBJ2-5,TRBV7-3,CASSLGSGLAGETQYF,TGTGCCAGCAGCTTAGGGTCCGGACTAGCGGGAGAGACCCAGTACTTC
.,TRBD1,TRBJ2-2,TRBV16,CASSLTPTGRTGELFF,TGTGCCAGCAGCCTGACTCCGACAGGGAGAACCGGGGAGCTGTTTTTT